This T cell receptor beta chain originates from a study of CD8+CD57+ T cells in acquired aplastic anemia. Note on this clonotype: Its specificity is unknown.

Flow cytometry had shown expanded CD8+CD57+ cells in the patients chosen for sequencing. A severe acquired aplastic anemia diagnosis applied to all patients. No therapy had been given to the patients at the time of blood sampling. General study points: Patients and controls were found to share over 25 CD8+ CDR3 sequences. Between the patient and control groups, CD8+ Simpson's diversity did not differ significantly.

It was genomic DNA that served as the template for profiling TCR beta VDJ and CDR3. MiXCR, run by TCRdb on the reads, gives a single entry per CDR3 protein. This table holds about 180,000 distinct CDR3 sequences, around 48% found once. The receptor comes from a human donor with aplastic anemia. Sequencing was carried out using sorted CD4+, CD8+, or CD8+CD57+ T cells (not recorded which) from PBMCs.

CDR3 DNA: TGTGCCAGCAGCTCCGCCAGCAGCTTAAGCGGGAGTGGTTACAATGAGCAGTTCTTC. It is translated as CASSSASSLSGSGYNEQFF. This chain uses TRBV12-1 with TRBJ2-1; TRBD2, the D gene given by the table, was not confirmed from the DNA. TRBV12-1 counts as a pseudogene. The CDR3 length is 19 residues.